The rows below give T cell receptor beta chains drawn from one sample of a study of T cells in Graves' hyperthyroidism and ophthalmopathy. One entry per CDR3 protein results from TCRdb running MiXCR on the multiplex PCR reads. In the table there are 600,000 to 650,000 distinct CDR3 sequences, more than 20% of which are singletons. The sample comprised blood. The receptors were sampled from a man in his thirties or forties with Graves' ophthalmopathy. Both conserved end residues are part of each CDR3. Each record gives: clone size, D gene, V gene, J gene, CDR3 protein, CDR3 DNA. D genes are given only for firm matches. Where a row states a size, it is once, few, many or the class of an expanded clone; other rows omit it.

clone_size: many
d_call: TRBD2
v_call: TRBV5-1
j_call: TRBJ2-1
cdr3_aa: CASSFSSGTYSYNEQFF
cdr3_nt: TGCGCCAGCAGCTTCTCTAGCGGGACCTACTCCTACAATGAGCAGTTCTTC

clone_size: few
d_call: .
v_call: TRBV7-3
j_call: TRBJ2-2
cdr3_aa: CASSEYPLDWGSYGELFF
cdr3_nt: TGTGCCAGCAGCGAATACCCCTTGGACTGGGGGAGTTACGGGGAGCTGTTTTTT

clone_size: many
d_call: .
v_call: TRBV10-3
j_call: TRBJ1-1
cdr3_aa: CAISDEGLGGAFF
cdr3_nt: TGTGCCATCAGTGATGAGGGTTTAGGTGGGGCTTTCTTT

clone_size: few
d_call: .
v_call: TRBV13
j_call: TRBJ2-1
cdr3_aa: CASSPNGGPNPYNEQFF
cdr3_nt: TGTGCCAGCAGCCCTAACGGGGGGCCGAACCCGTACAATGAGCAGTTCTTC

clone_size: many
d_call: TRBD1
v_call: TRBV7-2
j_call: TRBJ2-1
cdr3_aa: CASSLVGTGDEQFF
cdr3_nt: TGTGCCAGCAGCTTAGTGGGGACAGGGGATGAGCAGTTCTTC

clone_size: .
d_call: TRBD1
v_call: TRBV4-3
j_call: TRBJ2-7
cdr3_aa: CASSQDVQGDRGYEQYF
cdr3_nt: TGCGCCAGCAGCCAAGATGTGCAAGGGGACAGGGGCTACGAGCAGTACTTC

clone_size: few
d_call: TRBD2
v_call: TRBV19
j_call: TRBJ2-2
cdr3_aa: CASSIPRLARAGELFF
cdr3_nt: TGTGCCAGTAGTATTCCGAGACTAGCGAGGGCCGGGGAGCTGTTTTTT

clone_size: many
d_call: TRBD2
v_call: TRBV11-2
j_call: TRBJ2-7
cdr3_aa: CASSTIAGELSGEQYF
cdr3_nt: TGTGCCAGCAGCACAATAGCGGGAGAATTAAGCGGCGAGCAGTACTTC

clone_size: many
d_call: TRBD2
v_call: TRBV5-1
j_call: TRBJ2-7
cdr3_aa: CASSLVGGLNYEQYF
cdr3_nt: TGCGCCAGCAGCTTGGTCGGGGGACTAAACTACGAGCAGTACTTC

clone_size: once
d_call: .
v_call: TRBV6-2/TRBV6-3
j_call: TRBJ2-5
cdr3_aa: CASSDPAGTQDSANF
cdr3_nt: TGTGCCAGCAGTGACCCCGCCGGGACTCAAGACTCGGCGAACTTC

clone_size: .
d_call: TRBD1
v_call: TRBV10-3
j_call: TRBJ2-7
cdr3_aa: CAISKAGGKSDNEQYF
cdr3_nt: TGTGCCATCAGTAAGGCAGGGGGAAAATCGGACAATGAGCAGTACTTC